This T cell receptor (beta chain) was captured in a study of beta chain features in type 1 diabetes. In total, each donor contributed a single heparinised blood draw that averaged approximately 0.12 L. About this clone itself: No antigen is known for it.

Expressed TCRB transcripts got sequenced, as all isolated RNA was reverse transcribed. Sequencing used immunoSEQ multiplex PCR; TCRdb keeps in-frame clones, though not all of them. This sample carries 300,000 to 400,000 clones, 8.5% to 10% of them seen once, and the ten largest clones take 0.6%. The junction had 7 bases not matched to a gene; V was cut back by 1 base and J by 1 base. Germline CDR1 reads SGHAT; CDR2 reads FQNNGV. The CDR3 extends over 17 amino acids. Study outcomes and limitations: With patients and controls alike, PCR might favor shorter templates to an equal degree. There were fewer insertions and more deletions at the VDJ junctions of type 1 diabetes patients. It was among patients, rather than healthy donors, that naive, central memory and Treg TCRB repertoires appeared more similar. Type 1 diabetes patients showed a moderate but significant shortening of TCRB CDR3s in all four CD4+ subsets.

Sequencing was carried out using central memory CD4+ T cells from blood. The chain is built from TRBV11-2 and TRBJ2-7; 10 bases fit TRBD2. The TCR was taken from a man aged 25-45 years with type 1 diabetes. CDR3 sequence reads: CASSLAASGRSSYEQYF. In nucleotides, the CDR3 is TGTGCCAGCAGCTTAGCTGCTAGCGGGAGAAGTTCCTACGAGCAGTACTTC.